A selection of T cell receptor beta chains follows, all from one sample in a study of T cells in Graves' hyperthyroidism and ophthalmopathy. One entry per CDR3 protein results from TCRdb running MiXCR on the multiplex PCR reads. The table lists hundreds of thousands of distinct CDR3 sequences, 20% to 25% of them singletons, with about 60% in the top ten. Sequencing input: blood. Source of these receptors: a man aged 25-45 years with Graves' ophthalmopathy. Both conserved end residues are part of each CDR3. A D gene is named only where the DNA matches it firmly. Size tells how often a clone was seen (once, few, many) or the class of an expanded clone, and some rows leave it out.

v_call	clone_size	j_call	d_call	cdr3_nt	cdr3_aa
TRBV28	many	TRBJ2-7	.	TGTGCCAGCAGTTTACCTCAGTTACCCGAGCAGTACTTC	CASSLPQLPEQYF
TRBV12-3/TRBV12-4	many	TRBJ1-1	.	TGTGCCAGCAGTCCTGTCTGGGGGCCAACTGAAGCTTTCTTT	CASSPVWGPTEAFF
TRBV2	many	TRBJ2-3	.	TGTGCCAGCAGGGGGGACCACACAGATACGCAGTATTTT	CASRGDHTDTQYF
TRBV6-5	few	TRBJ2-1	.	TGTGCCAGCAGTTACTATCCCGGGGCGAGCTCCTACAATGAGCAGTTCTTC	CASSYYPGASSYNEQFF
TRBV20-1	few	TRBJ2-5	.	TGCAGTGCTAGAGATTACGTAGGGGGGCCGGAGACCCAGTACTTC	CSARDYVGGPETQYF
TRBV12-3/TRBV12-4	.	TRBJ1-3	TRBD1	TGTGCCAGCAGTGCCCGGGACAGGGGGCCAGACACCATATATTTT	CASSARDRGPDTIYF
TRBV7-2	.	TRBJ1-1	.	TGTGCCAGCTTTCCGGGATACAACGTCGCTGAAGCTTTCTTT	CASFPGYNVAEAFF
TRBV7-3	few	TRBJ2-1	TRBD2	TGTGCCAGCAGCGAAACTAGCGCTGACGATCTTGAGCAGTTCTTC	CASSETSADDLEQFF
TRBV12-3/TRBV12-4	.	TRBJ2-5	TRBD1	TGTGCCAGCAGTATCGACAGGGTTGGGACCCAGTACTTC	CASSIDRVGTQYF
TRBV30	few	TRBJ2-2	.	TGTGCCTCTCAAAAGGGGAGTAGGAACACCGGGGAGCTGTTTTTT	CASQKGSRNTGELFF
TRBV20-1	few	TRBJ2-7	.	TGCAGTGCGACAGACCGACAGGACAGCTCCTACGAGCAGTACTTC	CSATDRQDSSYEQYF
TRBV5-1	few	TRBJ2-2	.	TGCGCCAGCAGCTTGCTGGCGGGATGGAACACCGGGGAGCTGTTTTTT	CASSLLAGWNTGELFF
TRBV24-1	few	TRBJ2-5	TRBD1	TGTGCCACCAGTGATCCCACAGGGGGATACCTCCAAGAGACCCAGTACTTC	CATSDPTGGYLQETQYF
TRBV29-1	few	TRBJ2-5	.	TGCAGCGGGAGAGAGGGATTCGAGACCCAGTACTTC	CSGREGFETQYF
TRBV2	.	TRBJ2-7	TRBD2	TGTGCCAGCAGTGAAGGAAGGACTAGACACTACGAGCAGTACTTC	CASSEGRTRHYEQYF
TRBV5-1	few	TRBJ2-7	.	TGCGCCAGCAGCCTACTAACAAACTACGAGCAGTACTTC	CASSLLTNYEQYF
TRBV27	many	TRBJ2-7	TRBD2	TGTGCCAGCAGTCCCCGGGGTAGCGGGAGTGTCGGTTTCTACGAGCAGTACTTC	CASSPRGSGSVGFYEQYF
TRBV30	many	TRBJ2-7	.	TGTGCCTGGAGTCCGCTCTACGAGCAGTACTTC	CAWSPLYEQYF
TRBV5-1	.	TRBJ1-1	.	TGCGCCAGCAGCTGGGGGAGCCCTGGGACTGAAGCTTTCTTT	CASSWGSPGTEAFF
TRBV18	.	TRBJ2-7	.	TGTGCCAGCTCACTGTCCCTCAACAACGAGCAGTACTTC	CASSLSLNNEQYF
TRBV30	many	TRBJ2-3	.	TGTGCCTGGAGTGTAGCAAGGGCCTCTAGCACAGATACGCAGTATTTT	CAWSVARASSTDTQYF
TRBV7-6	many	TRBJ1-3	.	TGTGCCAGCAGCTTAACAGGCGGCTCTGGAAACACCATATATTTT	CASSLTGGSGNTIYF
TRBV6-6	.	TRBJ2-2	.	TGTGCCAGCAGTTACTCTGGTCTGCAGAACACCGGGGAGCTGTTTTTT	CASSYSGLQNTGELFF
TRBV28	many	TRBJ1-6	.	TGTGCCAGCAGTTTAGGGTGGTTCCTCGTCGGACAAATTAATTCACCCCTCCACTTT	CASSLGWFLVGQINSPLHF
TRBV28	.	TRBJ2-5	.	TGTGCCAGCAGTGAGATTGGGGAGACCCAGTACTTC	CASSEIGETQYF
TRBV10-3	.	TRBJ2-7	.	TGTGCCATCAGTGAGATCCAGCGGAGGTCTAACGAGCAGTACTTC	CAISEIQRRSNEQYF
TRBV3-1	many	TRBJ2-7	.	TGTGCCAGCAGCCCGAGGGACCAGGGGCCCTACGAGCAGTACTTC	CASSPRDQGPYEQYF
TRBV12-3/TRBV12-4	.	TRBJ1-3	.	TGTGCCAGCAGTCCAGACTCGTACTCTGGAAACACCATATATTTT	CASSPDSYSGNTIYF
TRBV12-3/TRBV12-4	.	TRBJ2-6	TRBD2	TGTGCCAGCAGAAACACCGGGAGGACAACTGGGGCCAACGTCCTGACTTTC	CASRNTGRTTGANVLTF